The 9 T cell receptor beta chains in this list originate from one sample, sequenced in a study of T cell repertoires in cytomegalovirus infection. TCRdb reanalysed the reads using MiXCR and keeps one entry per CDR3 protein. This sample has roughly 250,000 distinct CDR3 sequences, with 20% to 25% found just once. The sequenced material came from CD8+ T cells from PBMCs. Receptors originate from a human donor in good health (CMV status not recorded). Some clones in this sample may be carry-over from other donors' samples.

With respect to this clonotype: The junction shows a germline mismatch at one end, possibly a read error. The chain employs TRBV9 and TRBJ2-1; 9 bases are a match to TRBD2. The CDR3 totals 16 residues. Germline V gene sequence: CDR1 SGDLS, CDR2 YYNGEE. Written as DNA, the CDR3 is TGTGCCAGCAGCGTAGGGGGCGGGGGGGCATACAATAAGCAGTTCTTC. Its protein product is CASSVGGGGAYNKQFF. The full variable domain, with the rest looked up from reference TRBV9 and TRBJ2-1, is DSGVTQTPKHLITATGQRVTLRCSPRSGDLSVYWYQQSLDQGLQFLIQYYNGEERAKGNILERFSAQQFPDLHSELNLSSLELGDSALYFCASSVGGGGAYNKQFFGPGTRLTVL.

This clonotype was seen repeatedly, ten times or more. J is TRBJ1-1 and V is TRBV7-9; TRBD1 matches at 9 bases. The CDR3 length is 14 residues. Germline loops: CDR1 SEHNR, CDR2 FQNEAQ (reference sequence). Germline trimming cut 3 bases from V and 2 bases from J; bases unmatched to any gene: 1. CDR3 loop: CASSLGQGNTEAFF. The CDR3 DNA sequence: TGTGCCAGCAGCTTGGGACAGGGCAACACTGAAGCTTTCTTT.

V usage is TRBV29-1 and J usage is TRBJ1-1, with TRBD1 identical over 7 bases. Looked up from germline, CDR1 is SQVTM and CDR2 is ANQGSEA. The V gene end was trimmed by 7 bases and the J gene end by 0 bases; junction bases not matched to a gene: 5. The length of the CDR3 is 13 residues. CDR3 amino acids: CSASGGMNTEAFF. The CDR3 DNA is TGCAGCGCCTCAGGGGGGATGAACACTGAAGCTTTCTTT.

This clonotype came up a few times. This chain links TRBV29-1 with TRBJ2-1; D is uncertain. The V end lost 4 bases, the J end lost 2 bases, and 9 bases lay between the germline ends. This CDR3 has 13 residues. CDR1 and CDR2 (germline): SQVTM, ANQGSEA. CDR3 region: CSVVEMTYNEQFF. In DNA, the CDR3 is TGCAGCGTTGTAGAAATGACCTACAATGAGCAGTTCTTC.

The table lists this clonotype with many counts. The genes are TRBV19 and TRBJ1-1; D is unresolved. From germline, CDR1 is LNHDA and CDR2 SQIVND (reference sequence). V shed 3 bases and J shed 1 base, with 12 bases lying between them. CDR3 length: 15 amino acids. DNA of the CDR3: TGTGCCAGTAGTATTCGGTACAGCTCGAACACTGAAGCTTTCTTT. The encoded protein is CASSIRYSSNTEAFF.

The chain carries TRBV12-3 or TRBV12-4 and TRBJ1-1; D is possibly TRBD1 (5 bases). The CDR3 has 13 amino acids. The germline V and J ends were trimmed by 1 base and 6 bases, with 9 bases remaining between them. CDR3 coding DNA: TGTGCCAGCAGTTTAGGGGCGGGGGCTGAAGCTTTCTTT. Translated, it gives CASSLGAGAEAFF.

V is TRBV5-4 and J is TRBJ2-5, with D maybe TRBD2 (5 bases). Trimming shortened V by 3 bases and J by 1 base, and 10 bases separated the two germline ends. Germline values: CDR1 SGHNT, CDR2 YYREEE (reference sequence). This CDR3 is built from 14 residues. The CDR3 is CASSWETRQETQYF. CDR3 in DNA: TGTGCCAGCAGCTGGGAGACGCGCCAAGAGACCCAGTACTTC.

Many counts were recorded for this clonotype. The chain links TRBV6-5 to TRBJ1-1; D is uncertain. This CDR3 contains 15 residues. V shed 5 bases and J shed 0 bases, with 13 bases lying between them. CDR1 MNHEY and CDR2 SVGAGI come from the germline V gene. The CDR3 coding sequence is TGTGCCAGCAGTAGCCCGACAAAGATGAACACTGAAGCTTTCTTT. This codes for CASSSPTKMNTEAFF.

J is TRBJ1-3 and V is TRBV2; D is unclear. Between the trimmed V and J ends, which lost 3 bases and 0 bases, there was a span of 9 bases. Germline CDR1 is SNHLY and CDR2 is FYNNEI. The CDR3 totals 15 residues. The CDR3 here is CASSEGTNSGNTIYF. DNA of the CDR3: TGTGCCAGCAGTGAGGGCACGAACTCTGGAAACACCATATATTTT.